This TCR beta chain was captured by sequencing in a study of metastatic and nonmetastatic thyroid tumors. Study in general: Patients with malignant and benign thyroid disease provided blood and tumor or nodule tissue, whose repertoires were compared. Study outcomes and limitations: Within blood and tumor, benign nodules reportedly had significantly lower TCR beta diversity than malignant thyroid tumors did.

As originally analysed: A papillary thyroid cancer distant-metastasis classifier was built from CDR3 differences across clinicopathological groups. TCRdb called clones again from the PCR reads with MiXCR. The V and J calls come from TCRdb's annotation, not from the publication. The repertoire holds around 40,000 clones, with approximately 18% as singletons. Patients were all untreated before their thyroid surgery. Between the trimmed V and J ends, which lost 1 base and 0 bases, there was a span of 5 bases. Germline V gene lookup returns CDR1 SGHRS and CDR2 YFSETQ. This CDR3 contains 14 residues. On this clone: The antigen remains undetermined.

This TCR came from a male donor with papillary thyroid cancer or a benign thyroid nodule (not recorded which). Some clones in this sample may be carry-over from other donors' samples. This rearrangement joins TRBV5-1 to TRBJ2-1; D remains unclear. Sequencing used blood. CDR3 nucleotide sequence: TGCGCCAGCAGCTTGCGGATCTCCTACAATGAGCAGTTCTTC. Encoded protein: CASSLRISYNEQFF.